One sample yielded the 29 T cell receptor beta chains listed below, sequenced in a study of T cell responses to AZD1222 COVID-19 vaccine. Using immunoSEQ multiplex PCR, the repertoire was profiled, and TCRdb retains in-frame clones only, with some absent. The repertoire holds some 140,000 clones, with 85% to 95% as singletons. Sample: peripheral blood, taken on day 0 of AZD1222 vaccination. The origin of the receptors is an adult in good health.

The chain uses TRBV11-2 and TRBJ2-3; TRBD2 aligns across 8 bases. Germline V gene lookup returns CDR1 SGHAT and CDR2 FQNNGV. V was clipped by 5 bases and J by 3 bases; unmatched bases: 7. The CDR3 has 15 residues. The CDR3 protein is CASSTAASGTDTQYF. DNA for the CDR3: TGTGCCAGCAGCACTGCGGCTAGCGGGACAGATACGCAGTATTTT.

The chain employs TRBV13 and TRBJ1-6; 7 nucleotides line up with TRBD1. There are 18 residues in the CDR3. Trimming removed 0 bases from V and 0 bases from J; junction bases left unmatched: 5. The germline CDR1 and CDR2 sequences are PRHDT and FYEKMQ (reference sequence). The CDR3 DNA reads as TGTGCCAGCAGCTTAGGGGACAGGTTTAGCTCCTATAATTCACCCCTCCACTTT. It specifies CASSLGDRFSSYNSPLHF.

The chain has TRBV19 and TRBJ1-4; TRBD1 agrees at 8 bases. Germline V gene data show CDR1 as LNHDA and CDR2 as SQIVND (reference sequence). Trimming at V came to 5 bases and at J to 2 bases, leaving 7 bases not matched to a gene. There are 16 residues in the CDR3. The CDR3 DNA reads as TGTGCCAGTAGTCCTGACAGGGGTTTTACTAATGAAAAACTGTTTTTT. It yields the protein CASSPDRGFTNEKLFF.

The chain uses TRBV7-2 and TRBJ2-1, with 13 bases matching TRBD2. V dropped 1 base and J dropped 8; count of bases not matched to a gene: 2. Germline CDR1 and CDR2: SGHTA and FQGNSA. The CDR3 totals 15 residues. CDR3 DNA: TGTGCCAGCAGCTTAGGGACTAGCGGGAGTCATGAGCAGTTCTTC. This encodes CASSLGTSGSHEQFF.

The CDR3 protein is CASSAQGDRNSPLHF. CDR3 nucleotides: TGTGCCAGTAGTGCCCAGGGAGATCGGAATTCACCCCTCCACTTT. The chain has TRBV19 and TRBJ1-6; D is possibly TRBD1 (5 bases). The length of the CDR3 is 15 residues. The germline gives CDR1 LNHDA, CDR2 SQIVND (reference sequence). Trimming removed 5 bases at V and 7 bases at J, with 15 bases between.

This chain uses TRBV4-3 with TRBJ1-1; 10 nucleotides align to TRBD1. Germline CDR1 reads LGHNA; CDR2 reads YSLEER. V lost 2 bases to trimming and J lost 1 base; unmatched junction nucleotides: 10. This CDR3 region has 18 residues. In DNA form, the CDR3 reads TGCGCCAGCAGCCAAACCTTCGGGACAGGGGTAGGGAACACTGAAGCTTTCTTT. It translates to CASSQTFGTGVGNTEAFF.

This rearrangement joins TRBV3-1 (or the pseudogene TRBV3-2) to TRBJ1-1; a weak D match, TRBD1 (6 bases). CDR3 length equals 13 residues. The germline CDR1 and CDR2 sequences are LGHDT and YNNKEL (reference sequence). V was trimmed by 4 bases and J by 7 bases, leaving 13 bases between them. The CDR3 region is CASSPRGRSEAFF. For the CDR3, the DNA is TGTGCCAGCAGCCCCCGGGGGCGAAGTGAAGCTTTCTTT.

The rearrangement links TRBV5-6 to TRBJ1-6; D is uncertain. Germline CDR1 is SGHDT and CDR2 is YYEEEE. CDR3 length: 16 amino acids. The germline V and J ends were trimmed by 4 bases and 6 bases, with 17 bases remaining between them. The CDR3 loop reads CASSPNVGVGNSPLHF. Written as DNA, the CDR3 is TGTGCCAGCAGCCCGAATGTCGGGGTTGGTAATTCACCCCTCCACTTT.

The chain employs TRBV28 and TRBJ1-2; D uncertain. Germline CDR1 and CDR2: MDHEN and SYDVKM. This CDR3 has 15 amino acids. The V gene lost 1 base and the J gene lost 4 bases, with 13 bases spanning the gap. The CDR3 sequence is CASSLLSLLGYGYTF. CDR3 DNA: TGTGCCAGCAGTTTATTGAGCCTGTTGGGCTATGGCTACACCTTC.

This clone was observed once. The rearrangement joins TRBV4-3 to TRBJ1-1; no reliable D call. V lost 4 bases and J 2 bases, leaving 8 bases between the germline ends. The CDR3 length is 13 residues. CDR1 and CDR2 from the germline V gene are LGHNA and YSLEER. The CDR3 DNA reads TGCGCCAGCAGCCCGGGGTCTAACACTGAAGCTTTCTTT. Its translation is CASSPGSNTEAFF.

The gene calls are TRBV20-1 and TRBJ1-6; no clear D gene. The CDR3 runs to 14 residues. Germline V CDR1 and CDR2: DFQATT, SNEGSKA (reference sequence). Trimming cost V 3 bases and J 6 bases, with 12 bases left between them. CDR3 loop: CSASMSGTNSPLHF. The CDR3, as DNA: TGCAGTGCTAGTATGTCAGGCACTAATTCACCCCTCCACTTT.

For the CDR3, the DNA is TGCGCCAGCAGCCTCGGGACTAGACAGACCCAGTACTTC. Protein: CASSLGTRQTQYF. The chain links TRBV4-3 to TRBJ2-5; 8 positions agree with TRBD2. V trimming: 4 bases; J trimming: 6 bases; junction bases outside the gene matches: 4. Germline CDR1 is LGHNA and CDR2 is YSLEER. This CDR3 comprises 13 residues.

In this sample, this clone turned up once. The chain joins TRBV7-2 to TRBJ1-2, with TRBD1 matching over 8 bases. The CDR3 has 14 amino acids. CDR1 is SGHTA, CDR2 FQGNSA, per germline. The V segment lost 5 bases and the J segment 4 bases; nucleotides outside the gene matches: 6. The CDR3 DNA is TGTGCCAGCAGCGCCCGACAGGGGACCTATGGCTACACCTTC. It specifies CASSARQGTYGYTF.

CDR3 in amino acids: CASSSTFRGTNEKLFF. The CDR3 DNA sequence: TGTGCCAGCAGTTCCACCTTCAGGGGCACTAATGAAAAACTGTTTTTT. The chain combines TRBV28 with TRBJ1-4, with TRBD1 as a possible D gene (6 bases). Germline V gene sequence: CDR1 MDHEN, CDR2 SYDVKM. The CDR3 length is 16 residues. V lost 4 bases to trimming and J lost 2 bases, with 14 bases between them.

The chain uses TRBV15 and TRBJ2-2; 7 bases line up with TRBD2. Germline V gene data show CDR1 as LNHNV and CDR2 as YYDKDF (reference sequence). The CDR3 totals 16 residues. V was pared by 0 bases and J by 7 bases, with 8 bases of the junction left unmatched. CDR3 region: CATSRDLVAGLGELFF. CDR3 nucleotide sequence: TGTGCCACCAGCAGAGACTTAGTAGCGGGTCTCGGGGAGCTGTTTTTT.

This chain connects TRBV11-1 to TRBJ2-3, with 11 bases matching TRBD2. Germline V gene sequence: CDR1 SGHAT, CDR2 FQDESV (reference sequence). Trimming took 7 bases from V and 0 from J; bases not matched to a gene: 6. The CDR3 has 16 amino acids. The CDR3 reads CASIPGLAGSTDTQYF. CDR3 coding DNA: TGTGCCAGCATCCCCGGACTAGCGGGCAGCACAGATACGCAGTATTTT.

The gene calls are TRBV27 and TRBJ2-1; TRBD2 is a possible D gene (5 bases). The CDR3 contains 14 residues. Trimming left V 3 bases short and J 5 bases short, with 11 bases between. The germline V gene encodes CDR1 MNHEY and CDR2 SMNVEV (reference sequence). CDR3 protein: CASSLTPGDNEQFF. In DNA form, the CDR3 reads TGTGCCAGCAGTTTGACCCCCGGGGACAATGAGCAGTTCTTC.

This clone has more than one count but fewer than ten. This sequence joins TRBV6-5 and TRBJ2-1; D is unresolved. This CDR3 has 12 residues. Germline V gene sequence: CDR1 MNHEY, CDR2 SVGAGI. V dropped 3 bases and J dropped 9 bases, with 9 bases sitting between them. The CDR3 reads CASSYKGSEQFF. CDR3 DNA sequence: TGTGCCAGCAGTTATAAAGGTAGTGAGCAGTTCTTC.

CDR3 nucleotide sequence: TGTGCCATCCGGGGGGACTACGAGCAGTACTTC. As protein: CAIRGDYEQYF. The V call is TRBV2, the J call TRBJ2-7; 7 positions agree with TRBD2. Looked up from germline, CDR1 is SNHLY and CDR2 is FYNNEI. The CDR3 spans 11 residues. V shed 10 bases, J shed 3 bases, and the junction held 3 bases outside the gene matches.

The CDR3 sequence is CASTPLGDRGYTF. CDR3 DNA: TGTGCCAGCACCCCCCTTGGGGATAGGGGCTACACCTTC. J is TRBJ1-2 and V is TRBV28; D remains ambiguous. CDR3 length: 13 amino acids. Germline V gives CDR1 MDHEN, CDR2 SYDVKM. V lost 7 bases, J lost 8 bases, and 17 bases lay in between.

This chain uses TRBV2 with TRBJ2-7, with TRBD2 identical over 10 bases. Germline V gives CDR1 SNHLY, CDR2 FYNNEI. J gave up 6 bases and V 3 bases, and 8 bases lay outside the gene matches. This CDR3 comprises 15 residues. CDR3 sequence: CASSDLASGSGEQYF. The CDR3 nucleotides are TGTGCCAGCAGTGACTTGGCTAGCGGGAGTGGCGAGCAGTACTTC.

This chain uses TRBV7-7 with TRBJ1-5, with D unclear. The CDR3 consists of 14 residues. CDR1 and CDR2 from the germline V gene are SSHAT and FNYEAQ (reference sequence). With 5 bases removed from V and 1 base from J, the gap between germline ends came to 9 bases. CDR3 region: CASSPRRSNQPQHF. CDR3 bases: TGTGCCAGCAGCCCCCGACGGAGCAATCAGCCCCAGCATTTT.

The rearrangement joins TRBV4-1 to TRBJ2-7; unclear D gene. V lost 4 bases to trimming and J lost 5 bases, with 18 bases between them. This CDR3 has 15 residues. Per the germline V gene, CDR1 is MGHRA and CDR2 is YSYEKL. CDR3 DNA: TGCGCCAGCAGCCCCATTAGAGGAACCCTCCACGAGCAGTACTTC. Its protein product is CASSPIRGTLHEQYF.

The chain recombines TRBV19 with TRBJ2-3, with 8 nucleotides matching TRBD2. The CDR3 covers 17 residues. The junction had 11 bases not matched to a gene; V was cut back by 5 bases and J by 1 base. Germline-derived CDR1 and CDR2 are LNHDA and SQIVND (reference sequence). CDR3 nucleotides: TGTGCCAGTAGTGGGCGCCTTATGCGGGGGGGCACAGATACGCAGTATTTT. Encoded protein: CASSGRLMRGGTDTQYF.

The genes are TRBV5-5 and TRBJ2-3, with 9 positions matching TRBD2. This CDR3 contains 17 residues. V lost 4 bases and J lost 0; bases outside the gene matches: 9. CDR1 and CDR2 from the germline V gene are SGHKS and YYEKEE (reference sequence). Here the CDR3 reads CASSLDSTSGSTDTQYF. The CDR3 DNA reads TGTGCCAGCAGCCTGGACTCGACTAGCGGTAGCACAGATACGCAGTATTTT. The full variable domain, its missing parts supplied by reference TRBV5-5 and TRBJ2-3, is DAGVTQSPTHLIKTRGQQVTLRCSPISGHKSVSWYQQVLGQGPQFIFQYYEKEERGRGNFPDRFSARQFPNYSSELNVNALLLGDSALYLCASSLDSTSGSTDTQYFGPGTRLTVL.

This chain uses TRBV2 with TRBJ1-1; no definite D call. This CDR3 contains 15 residues. Germline values: CDR1 SNHLY, CDR2 FYNNEI. Trimming stripped 8 bases from V and 0 bases from J, with 16 bases between. This CDR3 is CASLSRALMNTEAFF. DNA for the CDR3: TGTGCCAGCCTATCGAGAGCACTAATGAACACTGAAGCTTTCTTT.

This chain uses TRBV2 with TRBJ1-4; D is perhaps TRBD1 (5 bases). The CDR3 runs 16 residues. Per the germline V gene, CDR1 is SNHLY and CDR2 is FYNNEI. Trimming removed 3 bases from V and 6 bases from J, with 17 bases in between. CDR3: CASSDPQGQGDEKLFF. The DNA of the CDR3 is TGTGCCAGCAGTGACCCCCAAGGCCAGGGAGATGAAAAACTGTTTTTT.

J is TRBJ1-4 and V is TRBV19, with 9 bases matching TRBD1. V dropped 7 bases and J dropped 8; count of bases not matched to a gene: 11. This CDR3 region has 15 residues. CDR1 and CDR2 (germline): LNHDA, SQIVND (reference sequence). The DNA of the CDR3 is TGTGCCAGTATCGCCCCGGGACAGGGAGACGAAAAACTGTTTTTT. This codes for CASIAPGQGDEKLFF.

The J gene is TRBJ1-2, the V gene TRBV6-1, with D unclear. The CDR3 is made up of 15 amino acids. The germline V gene encodes CDR1 MNHNS and CDR2 SASEGT. V lost 2 bases and J 2 bases, leaving 12 bases between the germline ends. CDR3: CASSEWRPVNYGYTF. The CDR3 DNA reads as TGTGCCAGCAGTGAATGGCGACCCGTAAACTATGGCTACACCTTC.